The T cell receptor (beta chain) described here comes from a study of T cells in Graves' hyperthyroidism and ophthalmopathy. This clonotype showed up just a few times. Compared with germline, one end of the junction differs, possibly owing to a read error. The source material, RNA transcripts, was used to amplify TCR beta CDR3 regions. A set of HTBI primers served as the primers for a first-round RT-PCR of the TCR CDR3. TCRdb reprocessed the multiplex PCR reads with MiXCR, giving one entry per CDR3 protein. The table shows hundreds of thousands of distinct CDR3 sequences, with 15% occurring only once. Germline V gene sequence: CDR1 SGHKS, CDR2 YYEKEE (reference sequence). The CDR3 contains 14 residues.

The sequencing sample was made of blood. The source is a woman younger than 45 with Graves' hyperthyroidism. This chain connects TRBV5-5 to TRBJ2-1; 8 bases line up with TRBD1. The CDR3 coding sequence is TGTGCCAGCAGCTTGGGGACAGGGTACAATGGGCAGTTCTTC. It yields the protein CASSLGTGYNGQFF.